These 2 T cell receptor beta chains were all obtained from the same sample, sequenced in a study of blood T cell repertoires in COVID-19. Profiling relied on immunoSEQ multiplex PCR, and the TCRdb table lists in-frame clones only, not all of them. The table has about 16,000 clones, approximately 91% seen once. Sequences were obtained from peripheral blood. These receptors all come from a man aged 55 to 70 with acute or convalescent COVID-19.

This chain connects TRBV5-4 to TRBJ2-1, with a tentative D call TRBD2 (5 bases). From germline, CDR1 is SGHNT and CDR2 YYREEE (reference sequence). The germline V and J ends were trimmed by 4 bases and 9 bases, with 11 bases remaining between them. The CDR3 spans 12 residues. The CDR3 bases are TGTGCCAGCAGCCAAACTAGTTTTGAGCAGTTCTTC. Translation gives CASSQTSFEQFF.

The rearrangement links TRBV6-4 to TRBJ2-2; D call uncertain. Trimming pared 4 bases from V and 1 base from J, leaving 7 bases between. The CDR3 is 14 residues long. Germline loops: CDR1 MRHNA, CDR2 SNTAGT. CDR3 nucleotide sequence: TGTGCCAGCAGTGTGTCAAAGAACACCGGGGAGCTGTTTTTT. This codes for CASSVSKNTGELFF.